The 15 T cell receptor beta chains in this list originate from one sample, sequenced in a study of blood T cell repertoires in COVID-19. Assay used: immunoSEQ multiplex PCR; TCRdb lists only in-frame clones, some missing. Of fewer than 250,000 clones listed, about four fifths are singletons. The specimen sequenced was PBMCs or T cells enriched from blood (not recorded which). These TCRs come from a woman between 35 and 50 years old who had recovered from COVID-19.

The V gene is TRBV24-1, the J gene TRBJ2-3, with 8 nucleotides matching TRBD1. Germline V gene data show CDR1 as KGHDR and CDR2 as SFDVKD. The CDR3 runs 17 residues. Losses at the gene ends were 4 bases for V and 6 bases for J; bases not matched to a gene: 14. The CDR3 nucleotides are TGTGCCACCAGTGACCCTGGACAGGGTCAATTTTCGGATACGCAGTATTTT. Its translation: CATSDPGQGQFSDTQYF.

The chain carries TRBV9 and TRBJ2-5, with 8 bases fitting TRBD2. CDR1 and CDR2 (germline): SGDLS, YYNGEE. J gave up 2 bases and V 3 bases, and 9 bases lay outside the gene matches. CDR3 length: 16 residues. CDR3: CASSEGLGLGQETQYF. In nucleotides, the CDR3 is TGTGCCAGCAGCGAGGGCCTGGGACTAGGTCAAGAGACCCAGTACTTC. Complete variable domain (other parts from reference TRBV9 and TRBJ2-5): DSGVTQTPKHLITATGQRVTLRCSPRSGDLSVYWYQQSLDQGLQFLIQYYNGEERAKGNILERFSAQQFPDLHSELNLSSLELGDSALYFCASSEGLGLGQETQYFGPGTRLLVL.

The chain has TRBV4-3 and TRBJ2-1, with 11 bases identical to TRBD2. The CDR3 extends over 19 amino acids. The V gene end was trimmed by 0 bases and the J gene end by 6 bases; junction bases not matched to a gene: 13. The germline gives CDR1 LGHNA, CDR2 YSLEER. CDR3 amino acids: CASSQDNPHLAGGLNEQFF. The DNA of the CDR3 is TGCGCCAGCAGCCAAGATAATCCCCATCTAGCGGGAGGTCTCAATGAGCAGTTCTTC.

The V gene is TRBV10-3, the J gene TRBJ2-3; D gene uncertain. Between the trimmed V and J ends, which lost 6 bases and 0 bases, there was a span of 7 bases. Germline V CDR1 and CDR2: ENHRY, SYGVKD. The CDR3 length is 13 residues. CDR3 DNA sequence: TGTGCCATCAGCCCCTCTAGCACAGATACGCAGTATTTT. This translates into CAISPSSTDTQYF.

This chain connects TRBV28 to TRBJ2-3, with 10 bases identical to TRBD1. The CDR3 runs 17 residues. The germline V gene has CDR1 MDHEN and CDR2 SYDVKM. V shed 6 bases, J shed 3 bases, and the junction held 12 bases outside the gene matches. CDR3 bases: TGTGCCAGCAGCATGTTCACCGGGACAGGGGTAACAGATACGCAGTATTTT. Translated, it gives CASSMFTGTGVTDTQYF.

The chain links TRBV28 to TRBJ1-2; D may be TRBD1 (5 bases). Trimming cost V 3 bases and J 3 bases, with 14 bases left between them. The CDR3 length is 15 residues. Germline loops: CDR1 MDHEN, CDR2 SYDVKM. The CDR3 coding sequence is TGTGCCAGCAGTTTTTACGGGGGGTATGACTATGGCTACACCTTC. This gives the protein CASSFYGGYDYGYTF.

The chain combines TRBV19 with TRBJ2-5, with TRBD1 identical over 9 bases. The CDR3 loop spans 18 amino acids. V shed 1 base, J shed 0 bases, and the junction held 9 bases outside the gene matches. Germline V lookup: CDR1 LNHDA, CDR2 SQIVND (reference sequence). The CDR3 sequence: CASSIGGRTGADQETQYF. The CDR3 DNA reads as TGTGCCAGTAGTATAGGCGGCCGGACAGGGGCCGACCAAGAGACCCAGTACTTC.

This chain connects TRBV6-5 to TRBJ1-4, with TRBD1 matching over 7 bases. The germline V gene has CDR1 MNHEY and CDR2 SVGAGI. The CDR3 totals 15 residues. Losses at the gene ends were 5 bases for V and 7 bases for J; bases not matched to a gene: 10. The CDR3 bases are TGTGCCAGCAGTACAATAACAGGGGCAGGTGAAAAACTGTTTTTT. Its translation: CASSTITGAGEKLFF.

The gene calls are TRBV5-1 and TRBJ2-5, with TRBD2 matching 8 bases. Germline V gene data show CDR1 as SGHRS and CDR2 as YFSETQ. V lost 4 bases and J lost 5; bases outside the gene matches: 7. This CDR3 has 14 residues. This CDR3 is CASSPGLVDETQYF. The CDR3 DNA is TGCGCCAGCAGCCCGGGACTAGTGGACGAGACCCAGTACTTC.

This rearrangement joins TRBV5-1 to TRBJ1-6, with 8 bases identical to TRBD1. V lost 4 bases to trimming and J lost 10 bases; unmatched junction nucleotides: 10. The CDR3 is made up of 15 amino acids. The germline gives CDR1 SGHRS, CDR2 YFSETQ. CDR3 sequence (DNA): TGCGCCAGCAGCGCCAACTCCGGACAGGGCTCACCCCTCCACTTT. Its translation is CASSANSGQGSPLHF.

The chain uses TRBV18 and TRBJ2-1; 8 positions match TRBD1. Germline CDR1 and CDR2: KGHSH and LQKENI. V shed 5 bases and J 0 bases; nucleotides not matched to a gene: 6. The CDR3 covers 16 residues. The CDR3 nucleotides read TGTGCCAGCTCAGCGGACAGGGTAGGCTCCTACAATGAGCAGTTCTTC. This codes for CASSADRVGSYNEQFF.

The sample holds one count of this clone. The chain has TRBV4-1 and TRBJ2-2; TRBD1 might be the D (6 bases). Germline lookup yields CDR1 MGHRA and CDR2 YSYEKL. The CDR3 has 15 residues. V was cut by 0 bases and J by 6 bases, with 11 bases left in between. The CDR3 DNA follows: TGCGCCAGCAGCCAAGAGGGGGCGTACGCCGGGGAGCTGTTTTTT. Protein sequence: CASSQEGAYAGELFF.

The J gene is TRBJ2-1, the V gene TRBV7-8, with TRBD2 matching over 8 bases. Germline loops: CDR1 SGHVS, CDR2 FQNEAQ. V trimming: 5 bases; J trimming: 6 bases; junction bases outside the gene matches: 9. This CDR3 is 15 amino acids long. CDR3 amino acids: CASSPSGSTVNEQFF. In DNA, the CDR3 is TGTGCCAGCAGCCCAAGCGGGAGTACCGTCAATGAGCAGTTCTTC.

The chain recombines TRBV6-2 or TRBV6-3 with TRBJ2-2; TRBD1 is a possible D gene (6 bases). This CDR3 has 14 residues. Trimming cost V 6 bases and J 6 bases, with 14 bases left between them. Per the germline V gene, CDR1 is MNHEY and CDR2 is SVGEGT. Here the CDR3 reads CASSPWTVAGELFF. The CDR3 region has the DNA TGTGCCAGCAGCCCGTGGACAGTGGCCGGGGAGCTGTTTTTT.

This clone was seen once. The rearrangement links TRBV18 to TRBJ2-1; no clear D gene. Germline V gives CDR1 KGHSH, CDR2 LQKENI. Trimming left V 3 bases short and J 7 bases short, with 16 bases between. This CDR3 contains 15 residues. This chain's CDR3 is CASSPTSSPSNEQFF. The DNA of the CDR3 is TGTGCCAGCTCACCCACGAGTAGCCCCTCTAATGAGCAGTTCTTC.